These 21 T cell receptor beta chains came from one sample sequenced in a study of spatial heterogeneity in lung cancer. Using its own MiXCR run on the 5' RACE reads, TCRdb lists one record per CDR3 protein. This table has tens of thousands of distinct CDR3 sequences, approximately 6.8% appearing once. The time point denotes: sample taken at primary tumor resection. Sequencing of whole RNA from tumor, nontumor lung or frozen PBMC involved no sorting. The input for sequencing was PBMCs, taken at surgery. All receptors derive from a female donor with early-stage non-small cell lung cancer.

The gene calls are TRBV20-1 and TRBJ1-5; 9 bases fit TRBD1. The CDR3 has 15 residues. J was trimmed by 3 bases and V by 3 bases; bases with no gene match: 6. From germline, CDR1 is DFQATT and CDR2 SNEGSKA (reference sequence). The CDR3 nucleotides read TGCAGTGCTAGGGCCGGGACAGGGATCAATCAGCCCCAGCATTTT. This translates into CSARAGTGINQPQHF.

Many counts were recorded for this clonotype. This chain connects TRBV4-1 to TRBJ1-2, with 9 nucleotides matching TRBD1. J gave up 3 bases and V 1 base, and 6 bases lay outside the gene matches. This CDR3 is built from 16 residues. Germline V gene lookup returns CDR1 MGHRA and CDR2 YSYEKL. This CDR3 is CASSQVGTGRDYGYTF. For the CDR3, the DNA is TGCGCCAGCAGCCAAGTGGGGACAGGGAGAGACTATGGCTACACCTTC.

This clonotype appeared many times. The CDR3 nucleotides read TGTGCCAGCAGCCCCGGACAGGGAATAAAGCAGTATTTT. It specifies CASSPGQGIKQYF. The gene calls are TRBV12-3 or TRBV12-4 and TRBJ2-3, with 8 nucleotides matching TRBD1. Unmatched junction bases numbered 10, after V lost 6 bases and J lost 11 bases. This CDR3 region has 13 residues.

This clonotype showed up many times. V is TRBV7-9 and J is TRBJ1-3; 7 bases are a match to TRBD1. The germline V gene has CDR1 SEHNR and CDR2 FQNEAQ (reference sequence). This CDR3 is built from 15 residues. The ends lost 5 bases at V and 2 bases at J; junction bases unmatched: 6. In DNA, the CDR3 is TGTGCCAGCAGCCTTAGAGGGGGCACTGGAAACACCATATATTTT. The encoded protein is CASSLRGGTGNTIYF. Drawing the rest from reference TRBV7-9 and TRBJ1-3, the complete variable domain is DTGVSQNPRHKITKRGQNVTFRCDPISEHNRLYWYRQTLGQGPEFLTYFQNEAQLEKSRLLSDRFSAERPKGSFSTLEIQRTEQGDSAMYLCASSLRGGTGNTIYFGEGSWLTVV.

This clonotype occurred many times. The CDR3 region has the DNA TGTGCCAGCTCACCACGGACAGGAGTGGCTTTCTTT. This sequence encodes CASSPRTGVAFF. The chain links TRBV18 to TRBJ1-1, with 7 bases identical to TRBD1. This CDR3 region has 12 residues. Trimming removed 1 base from V and 11 bases from J; junction bases left unmatched: 4. Germline CDR1 is KGHSH and CDR2 is LQKENI.

The chain couples TRBV6-1 to TRBJ2-7; 9 nucleotides match TRBD1. The CDR3 length is 15 residues. Trimming removed 7 bases from V and 5 bases from J; junction bases left unmatched: 12. The germline V gene has CDR1 MNHNS and CDR2 SASEGT. The CDR3 loop reads CASILSGTGTNEQYF. The CDR3 DNA reads TGTGCCAGCATCTTATCCGGGACAGGGACGAACGAGCAGTACTTC.

V gene TRBV20-1 combines with J gene TRBJ1-6; possible D gene TRBD1, 5 bases. Germline CDR1 DFQATT, CDR2 SNEGSKA (reference sequence). The CDR3 is 15 amino acids. Trimming shortened V by 3 bases and J by 7 bases, and 16 bases separated the two germline ends. The CDR3 DNA is TGCAGTGCTAGTCCCTCGACAGCGTTGAATTCACCCCTCCACTTT. It codes for CSASPSTALNSPLHF.

This clonotype was detected only a few times. V and J are TRBV7-2 and TRBJ2-5; tentatively, D is TRBD2 (7 bases). Trimming removed 0 bases from V and 5 bases from J, with 10 bases in between. Germline CDR1 SGHTA, CDR2 FQGNSA. The CDR3 has 14 residues. CDR3 protein: CASSLAGGHETQYF. The CDR3 coding sequence is TGTGCCAGCAGCTTAGCGGGGGGGCACGAGACCCAGTACTTC.

This clonotype showed up many times. CDR3 DNA sequence: TGTGCCAGCAGTGACACAGAGGCAGTAGATACGCAGTATTTT. Residues: CASSDTEAVDTQYF. The rearrangement uses TRBV25-1 and TRBJ2-3; D remains unclear. The CDR3 consists of 14 residues. V dropped 3 bases and J dropped 5 bases, with 12 bases sitting between them. The germline CDR1 and CDR2 sequences are MGHDK and SYGVNS.

This clonotype has ten or more counts. The gene calls are TRBV10-3 and TRBJ2-7; D remains ambiguous. This CDR3 region has 13 residues. CDR1 ENHRY and CDR2 SYGVKD come from the germline V gene. With 0 bases removed from V and 3 bases from J, the gap between germline ends came to 6 bases. The CDR3 region has the DNA TGTGCCATCAGTGAGTCATTTAGCTACGAGCAGTACTTC. This sequence encodes CAISESFSYEQYF.

This clonotype was found a few times. This chain links TRBV27 with TRBJ1-2; D is perhaps TRBD1 (6 bases). V dropped 5 bases and J dropped 8 bases, with 12 bases sitting between them. Germline CDR1 MNHEY, CDR2 SMNVEV (reference sequence). There are 12 residues in the CDR3. CDR3 residues: CASSRSGEGYTF. The CDR3 nucleotides read TGTGCCAGCAGTCGGTCAGGGGAGGGCTACACCTTC.

At least ten counts were recorded for this clonotype. The chain has TRBV2 and TRBJ2-7, with 7 bases matching TRBD2. V trimming: 2 bases; J trimming: 2 bases; junction bases outside the gene matches: 9. Germline V gene lookup returns CDR1 SNHLY and CDR2 FYNNEI. The CDR3 length is 16 residues. The CDR3 is CASSESAGLQTYEQYF. For the CDR3, the DNA is TGTGCCAGCAGTGAATCAGCGGGACTCCAAACCTACGAGCAGTACTTC. Filled out from reference TRBV2 and TRBJ2-7, the complete variable domain reads EPEVTQTPSHQVTQMGQEVILRCVPISNHLYFYWYRQILGQKVEFLVSFYNNEISEKSEIFDDQFSVERPDGSNFTLKIRSTKLEDSAMYFCASSESAGLQTYEQYFGPGTRLTVT.

The rearrangement uses TRBV7-3 and TRBJ2-5; the D gene is possibly TRBD1 (5 bases). The CDR3 sequence is 15 residues long. Per germline, CDR1 SGHTA and CDR2 FQGTGA. V gave up 6 bases and J gave up 1 base, with 15 bases separating them. CDR3 in DNA: TGTGCCAGCAGGGATGATCGACAGCTCCAAGAGACCCAGTACTTC. Its protein is CASRDDRQLQETQYF.

The rearrangement links TRBV10-3 to TRBJ2-1, with 10 bases aligning to TRBD2. CDR1 and CDR2 (germline): ENHRY, SYGVKD. V gave up 2 bases and J gave up 5 bases; unmatched junction bases: 3. The CDR3 spans 15 residues. Here the CDR3 reads CAISEGTSDDNEQFF. In DNA, the CDR3 is TGTGCCATCAGTGAGGGGACTAGCGATGACAATGAGCAGTTCTTC.

This clonotype was seen more than once but under ten times. The chain has TRBV5-1 and TRBJ1-1; 7 positions agree with TRBD1. V lost 4 bases to trimming and J lost 1 base; unmatched junction nucleotides: 4. The CDR3 has 14 residues. Germline V lookup: CDR1 SGHRS, CDR2 YFSETQ. The CDR3 DNA follows: TGCGCCAGCAGCAGGGGACAGCCGAACACTGAAGCTTTCTTT. Translating it yields CASSRGQPNTEAFF.

This clonotype was detected once. It may be a read error: a sequence one base away is much more abundant. The rearrangement links TRBV24-1 to TRBJ1-1; unclear D gene. Germline V gene sequence: CDR1 KGHDR, CDR2 SFDVKD. This CDR3 contains 11 residues. The CDR3, as DNA: TGTGCCACCAGCGGGAACACTGAAGCTCTCTTT. It codes for CATSGNTEALF.

This chain links TRBV7-2 with TRBJ2-3; D may be TRBD2 (6 bases). Trimming shortened V by 6 bases and J by 5 bases, and 9 bases separated the two germline ends. CDR1 SGHTA and CDR2 FQGNSA come from the germline V gene. The CDR3 is 12 amino acids. CDR3 DNA: TGTGCCAGCAGACACGGGGGAGATACGCAGTATTTT. Residues: CASRHGGDTQYF.

Comments on this clonotype: Relative to the germline gene, one junction end is altered; a read error may explain this. The chain uses TRBV7-7 and TRBJ2-7; 9 bases agree with TRBD1. CDR3 size: 15 residues. Germline lookup yields CDR1 SSHAT and CDR2 FNYEAQ (reference sequence). The CDR3: CASSHGQGLSYEQYF. CDR3 sequence (DNA): TGTGCTAGCAGCCATGGACAGGGGCTCTCCTACGAGCAGTACTTC.

In the case of this clonotype: This may be a read error, as it is one base from a much larger clone. V is TRBV19 and J is TRBJ1-5; a weak D match, TRBD1 (6 bases). Germline V CDR1 and CDR2: LNHDA, SQIVND (reference sequence). The CDR3 has 18 residues. Trimming shortened V by 5 bases and J by 0 bases, and 20 bases separated the two germline ends. The CDR3 DNA reads as TGTGCCAGTAGTGTTCTAAGAGCAGGGGCTGTTAGCAATCAGCCCCAGCATTTT. It specifies CASSVLRAGAVSNQPQHF.

This clonotype was picked up many times. The rearrangement uses TRBV28 and TRBJ1-6; D uncertain. Deletions cut 3 bases from V and 7 bases from J, with 13 bases between. The CDR3 is 15 amino acids. CDR1 is MDHEN, CDR2 SYDVKM, per germline. CDR3 loop: CASSFNQILNSPLHF. Written as DNA, the CDR3 is TGTGCCAGCAGTTTTAACCAAATACTAAATTCACCCCTCCACTTT.

This clonotype was observed at least ten times. The chain couples TRBV6-6 to TRBJ2-1; D is possibly TRBD1 or TRBD2 (5 bases each). The germline gives CDR1 MNHNY, CDR2 SVGAGI (reference sequence). V was clipped by 8 bases and J by 1 base, with 9 bases between them. The CDR3 contains 13 residues. The CDR3 nucleotides are TGTGCCAGCGGGACCGAGTCCTACAATGAGCAGTTCTTC. Amino acids: CASGTESYNEQFF.